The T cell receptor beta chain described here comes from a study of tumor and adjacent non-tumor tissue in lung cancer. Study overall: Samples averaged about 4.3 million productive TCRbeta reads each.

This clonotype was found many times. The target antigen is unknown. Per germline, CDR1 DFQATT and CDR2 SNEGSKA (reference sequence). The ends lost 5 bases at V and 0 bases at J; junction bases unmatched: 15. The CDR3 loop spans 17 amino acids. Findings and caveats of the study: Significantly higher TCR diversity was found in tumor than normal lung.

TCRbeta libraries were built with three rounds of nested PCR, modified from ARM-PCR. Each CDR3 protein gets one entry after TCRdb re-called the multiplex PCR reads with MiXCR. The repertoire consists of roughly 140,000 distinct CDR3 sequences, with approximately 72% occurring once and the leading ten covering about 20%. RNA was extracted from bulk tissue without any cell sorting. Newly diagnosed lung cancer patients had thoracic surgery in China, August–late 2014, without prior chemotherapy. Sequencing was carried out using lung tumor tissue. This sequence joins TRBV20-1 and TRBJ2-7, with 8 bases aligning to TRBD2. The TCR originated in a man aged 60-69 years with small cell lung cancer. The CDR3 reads CSAAGGGRDYLSYEQYF. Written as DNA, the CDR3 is TGCAGTGCTGCCGGGGGGGGCCGAGACTACCTCTCCTACGAGCAGTACTTC.